The 16 T cell receptor beta chains below come from one sample, sequenced in a study of blood T cell repertoires in COVID-19. TCRdb keeps only in-frame clones here, not all; method: immunoSEQ multiplex PCR. Seen here are about 210,000 clones, about 92% observed once, and the top ten hold around 1.2%. Material: peripheral blood. The receptor set was obtained from a man aged 30 to 39 with acute or convalescent COVID-19.

V is TRBV19 and J is TRBJ2-7, with D perhaps matching TRBD1 (6 bases). Germline values: CDR1 LNHDA, CDR2 SQIVND (reference sequence). This CDR3 contains 13 residues. V lost 3 bases, J lost 3 bases, and 9 bases lay in between. The CDR3 loop reads CASSISGDYEQYF. The CDR3 DNA reads TGTGCCAGTAGTATTTCAGGGGACTACGAGCAGTACTTC.

The V call is TRBV28, the J call TRBJ2-1; TRBD2 agrees at 8 bases. This CDR3 has 16 residues. CDR1 is MDHEN and CDR2 is SYDVKM in the germline V gene. V trimming: 5 bases; J trimming: 5 bases; junction bases outside the gene matches: 11. CDR3 nucleotide sequence: TGTGCCAGCAGTCCTACCGGGAGGGCACAACACAATGAGCAGTTCTTC. It is translated as CASSPTGRAQHNEQFF.

The chain links TRBV5-1 to TRBJ2-1; TRBD2 is a possible D gene (7 bases). This CDR3 region has 14 residues. V was trimmed by 5 bases and J by 1 base, leaving 10 bases between them. Germline lookup yields CDR1 SGHRS and CDR2 YFSETQ. CDR3 in amino acids: CASREGGSYNEQFF. The CDR3 region has the DNA TGCGCCAGCAGAGAGGGGGGGTCCTACAATGAGCAGTTCTTC.

The gene calls are TRBV18 and TRBJ1-2, with 12 bases matching TRBD1. The V gene end was trimmed by 2 bases and the J gene end by 8 bases; junction bases not matched to a gene: 6. CDR3 length: 15 residues. The germline gives CDR1 KGHSH, CDR2 LQKENI. The CDR3 region has the DNA TGTGCCAGCTCACCAACCGGGACAGGGGGCGACGGCTACACCTTC. It yields the protein CASSPTGTGGDGYTF.

The rearrangement joins TRBV3-1 (or the pseudogene TRBV3-2) to TRBJ1-4; weak D call: TRBD1 (5 bases). Per the germline V gene, CDR1 is LGHDT and CDR2 is YNNKEL (reference sequence). The CDR3 contains 16 residues. Trimming removed 3 bases at V and 3 bases at J, with 14 bases between. Here the CDR3 reads CASSHRQQAPNEKLFF. In DNA, the CDR3 is TGTGCCAGCAGCCACCGACAACAGGCCCCTAATGAAAAACTGTTTTTT.

V gene TRBV28 combines with J gene TRBJ2-7, with 7 bases lining up with TRBD1. The germline gives CDR1 MDHEN, CDR2 SYDVKM. The CDR3 spans 15 residues. The V gene end was trimmed by 9 bases and the J gene end by 7 bases; junction bases not matched to a gene: 18. CDR3 coding DNA: TGTGCCAGTATTACATCAGGGACAGTCCTTCGGGAGCAGTACTTC. This codes for CASITSGTVLREQYF. Filled out from reference TRBV28 and TRBJ2-7, the complete variable domain reads DVKVTQSSRYLVKRTGEKVFLECVQDMDHENMFWYRQDPGLGLRLIYFSYDVKMKEKGDIPEGYSVSREKKERFSLILESASTNQTSMYLCASITSGTVLREQYFGPGTRLTVT.

V and J are TRBV5-4 and TRBJ2-2, with 11 bases matching TRBD2. The germline CDR1 and CDR2 sequences are SGHNT and YYREEE (reference sequence). J was trimmed by 5 bases and V by 4 bases; bases with no gene match: 7. The CDR3 runs 16 residues. CDR3 residues: CASSQRLAGKTGELFF. CDR3 DNA: TGTGCCAGCAGCCAACGACTAGCGGGGAAAACCGGGGAGCTGTTTTTT.

V is TRBV5-1 and J is TRBJ1-3; 8 nucleotides align to TRBD1. CDR3 length: 15 amino acids. Unmatched junction bases numbered 3, after V lost 2 bases and J lost 2 bases. Germline V gene data show CDR1 as SGHRS and CDR2 as YFSETQ. The CDR3 region has the DNA TGCGCCAGCAGCTTCAACAGGGGGGCTGGAAACACCATATATTTT. As protein: CASSFNRGAGNTIYF.

The V call is TRBV5-1, the J call TRBJ1-4; possible D gene TRBD1, 6 bases. Germline loops: CDR1 SGHRS, CDR2 YFSETQ. V was trimmed by 0 bases and J by 7 bases, leaving 13 bases between them. The CDR3 extends over 15 amino acids. CDR3 sequence (DNA): TGCGCCAGCAGCTTGGCGGCAGGGGTGGGTGAAAAACTGTTTTTT. Translating it yields CASSLAAGVGEKLFF.

The chain has TRBV3-1 (or the pseudogene TRBV3-2) and TRBJ2-7, with D maybe TRBD2 (7 bases). CDR3 length equals 16 residues. Germline V gene lookup returns CDR1 LGHDT and CDR2 YNNKEL (reference sequence). V was trimmed by 6 bases and J by 4 bases, leaving 22 bases between them. This CDR3 reads CASRFIGGPKDYEQYF. Here the CDR3 DNA reads TGTGCCAGCAGATTCATCGGGGGGCCTAAAGATTACGAGCAGTACTTC.

CDR3 nucleotides: TGTGCCAGCAGTTCGACAGATACTAATGAAAAACTGTTTTTT. Protein product: CASSSTDTNEKLFF. The chain joins TRBV2 to TRBJ1-4; D possibly corresponds to TRBD1 (5 bases). The CDR3 sequence is 14 residues long. CDR1 and CDR2 (germline): SNHLY, FYNNEI. V lost 5 bases and J 2 bases, leaving 9 bases between the germline ends.

The chain links TRBV28 to TRBJ1-2; unclear D gene. The CDR3 loop spans 13 amino acids. Germline CDR1 and CDR2: MDHEN and SYDVKM. The germline V and J ends were trimmed by 6 bases and 6 bases, with 14 bases remaining between them. The CDR3 reads CASRSQNTDGYTF. The CDR3 coding sequence is TGTGCCAGCAGGTCCCAAAATACGGATGGCTACACCTTC.

The chain recombines TRBV2 with TRBJ2-5; 9 bases map to TRBD1. V lost 5 bases to trimming and J lost 4 bases; unmatched junction nucleotides: 2. Germline V CDR1 and CDR2: SNHLY, FYNNEI. The CDR3 totals 13 residues. CDR3 nucleotides: TGTGCCAGCAGTTCGGGACAGGGAGAGACCCAGTACTTC. This codes for CASSSGQGETQYF.

This chain joins TRBV21-1 and TRBJ1-1; TRBD1 was called by the table and not checked on the DNA. TRBV21-1 is a listed pseudogene. The CDR3 sequence is 16 residues long. CDR3 region: CASSLKDTPGHYEAFF. The CDR3 DNA sequence: TGTGCCAGCAGTTTAAAAGATACCCCGGGACATTATGAAGCTTTCTTT.

This chain connects TRBV19 to TRBJ1-5; 12 nucleotides agree with TRBD1. The CDR3 totals 16 residues. Trimming cost V 6 bases and J 0 bases; bases outside gene matches: 3. The germline gives CDR1 LNHDA, CDR2 SQIVND (reference sequence). CDR3 nucleotide sequence: TGTGCCAGTAGCGGGACAGGGGGCGTTAGCAATCAGCCCCAGCATTTT. Encoded protein: CASSGTGGVSNQPQHF.

This clone was picked up one time. The rearrangement uses TRBV18 and TRBJ2-7, with TRBD1 identical over 10 bases. Germline values: CDR1 KGHSH, CDR2 LQKENI. J lost 2 bases, V lost 3 bases, and 1 base had no gene match. The CDR3 spans 14 residues. DNA for the CDR3: TGTGCCAGCTCACCGGACAGGGGGACCTACGAGCAGTACTTC. Translated, it gives CASSPDRGTYEQYF.